This entry concerns a single T cell receptor (beta chain). What it binds is not known. Expressed TCRB transcripts were sequenced because the isolated RNA had all been reverse transcribed beforehand. TCRdb's table, derived via immunoSEQ multiplex PCR, lists solely in-frame clones and lacks some. The repertoire holds a few hundred thousand clones, with 25% to 35% as singletons. It was via CD45RO/CCR7/CD25/CD127/CD95/CD27 that CD4+ naive, central memory, regulatory and stem cell-like memory cells were sorted. The data are from a study of beta chain features in type 1 diabetes. Study information: Patients shared similar age, gender and cell yields with healthy donors.

This CDR3 region has 15 residues. The germline V and J ends were trimmed by 5 bases and 1 base, with 15 bases remaining between them. The V gene's germline CDR1 is SGHTA and CDR2 FQGNSA. Broader study findings: Moderately but significantly shorter TCRB CDR3s were found in Type 1 diabetes patients in all four CD4+ subsets.

This chain links TRBV7-2 with TRBJ2-7; D possibly corresponds to TRBD2 (6 bases). The clonotype originates from a man aged 25 to 45 in good health. The sample was central memory CD4+ T cells from blood. The CDR3 DNA sequence: TGTGCCAGCAGCCCCATGGGCGGGGCGTCCTACGAGCAGTACTTC. Protein product: CASSPMGGASYEQYF.